This T cell receptor (beta chain) emerged from a study of cytomegalovirus exposure and HLA in healthy donors. Whole-study findings and limits: The dataset shows that most TCR sequences were rare, while some public TCRs occurred in many donors.

V was trimmed by 0 bases and J by 4 bases, leaving 13 bases between them. CDR3 length: 15 residues. Looked up from germline, CDR1 is SGHRS and CDR2 is YFSETQ. Repertoires were generated with immunoSEQ multiplex PCR, while TCRdb's copy carries only in-frame clones and drops some. The table has more than 95,000 clones, over 85% seen once; the top ten hold about 1.9%. In the case of this clone: Its antigen is as yet unknown.

Sequencing was done on a sample of PBMCs. This receptor was identified in a woman younger than 35 in good health and CMV-seronegative. The genes are TRBV5-1 and TRBJ1-2; perhaps TRBD1 as D (6 bases). The CDR3 is CASSLEAGEIYGYTF. The CDR3 region has the DNA TGCGCCAGCAGCTTGGAGGCAGGGGAGATCTATGGCTACACCTTC.